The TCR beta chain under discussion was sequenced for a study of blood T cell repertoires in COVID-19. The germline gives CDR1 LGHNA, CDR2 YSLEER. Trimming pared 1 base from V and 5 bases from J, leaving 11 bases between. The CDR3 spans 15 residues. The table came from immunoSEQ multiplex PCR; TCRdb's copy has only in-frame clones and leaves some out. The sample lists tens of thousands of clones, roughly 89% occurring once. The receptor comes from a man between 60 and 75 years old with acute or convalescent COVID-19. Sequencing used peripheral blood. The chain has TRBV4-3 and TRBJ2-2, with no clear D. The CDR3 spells CASSQVARKTGELFF. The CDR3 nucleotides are TGCGCCAGCAGCCAAGTGGCCCGAAAGACCGGGGAGCTGTTTTTT.